The 21 T cell receptor beta chains given below trace back to one sample, sequenced in a study of cytomegalovirus exposure and HLA in healthy donors. Use of 60 Vbeta and 13 Jbeta primers characterized the PCR. The table came from immunoSEQ multiplex PCR; TCRdb's copy has only in-frame clones and leaves some out. Seen here are about 90,000 clones, less than 85% observed once, and the top ten hold about 2%. The sample taken for sequencing was PBMCs. These receptors were obtained from a man younger than 30 in good health and CMV-seronegative.

The chain employs TRBV7-2 and TRBJ2-7; 13 nucleotides agree with TRBD2. Germline CDR1 SGHTA, CDR2 FQGNSA. V was clipped by 3 bases and J by 3 bases; unmatched bases: 8. CDR3 length equals 17 residues. CDR3 bases: TGTGCCAGCAGCTTCCTAGGGGGACTAGCGGGATTCTACGAGCAGTACTTC. Translated: CASSFLGGLAGFYEQYF.

This chain joins TRBV4-1 and TRBJ2-7; TRBD1 matches 9 bases. CDR1 MGHRA and CDR2 YSYEKL come from the germline V gene. The CDR3 runs 15 residues. The junction had 2 bases not matched to a gene; V was cut back by 0 bases and J by 2 bases. The CDR3 loop reads CASSQDRDRAYEQYF. DNA of the CDR3: TGCGCCAGCAGCCAAGATAGGGACAGGGCCTACGAGCAGTACTTC.

This clone was picked up a small number of times. This sequence joins TRBV5-6 and TRBJ2-3, with unresolved D. The V end lost 0 bases, the J end lost 5 bases, and 4 bases lay between the germline ends. CDR3 length: 12 residues. Germline CDR1 is SGHDT and CDR2 is YYEEEE. In DNA form, the CDR3 reads TGTGCCAGCAGCTTGGGGCTAGATACGCAGTATTTT. This translates into CASSLGLDTQYF.

J is TRBJ2-1 and V is TRBV18; TRBD2 matches at 14 bases. Trimming removed 5 bases from V and 6 bases from J; junction bases left unmatched: 0. The germline gives CDR1 KGHSH, CDR2 LQKENI. The CDR3 is 14 residues long. CDR3 sequence: CASSGLAGGNEQFF. Written as DNA, the CDR3 is TGTGCCAGCTCAGGACTAGCGGGAGGCAATGAGCAGTTCTTC.

The V call is TRBV6-5, the J call TRBJ2-1; a possible D gene is TRBD1 (6 bases). The CDR3 has 14 amino acids. In germline, CDR1 is MNHEY, CDR2 SVGAGI. With 3 bases removed from V and 7 bases from J, the gap between germline ends came to 13 bases. This CDR3 reads CASSYTIQGNEQFF. CDR3 coding DNA: TGTGCCAGCAGTTATACCATACAGGGAAATGAGCAGTTCTTC.

The V gene is TRBV27, the J gene TRBJ2-7, with 11 bases fitting TRBD2. Per the germline V gene, CDR1 is MNHEY and CDR2 is SMNVEV (reference sequence). The ends lost 5 bases at V and 0 bases at J; junction bases unmatched: 12. The CDR3 length is 18 residues. CDR3 nucleotide sequence: TGTGCCAGCAGTCCCTGGGGTAGCGGGAGGGCAAGCTCCTACGAGCAGTACTTC. It codes for CASSPWGSGRASSYEQYF.

The chain is built from TRBV30 and TRBJ2-5, with 11 bases fitting TRBD1. Germline-derived CDR1 and CDR2 are GTSNPN and SVGIG (reference sequence). With 3 bases clipped from V and 8 bases from J, the junction kept 8 bases outside the gene matches. The CDR3 loop spans 14 amino acids. The CDR3 reads CAWSARTGGSTQYF. The CDR3 coding sequence is TGTGCCTGGAGCGCCCGGACAGGGGGCTCCACCCAGTACTTC.

CDR3: CASSPYRQQNSPLHF. CDR3 DNA sequence: TGCGCCAGCAGTCCATACCGACAGCAGAATTCACCCCTCCACTTT. V is TRBV5-1 and J is TRBJ1-6; D is possibly TRBD1 (5 bases). The V gene lost 5 bases and the J gene lost 7 bases, with 16 bases spanning the gap. The CDR3 contains 15 residues. The V gene's germline CDR1 is SGHRS and CDR2 YFSETQ.

Here the CDR3 DNA reads TGTGCCAGCTCACCCGGGACAGGGGGCGGTCAGCCCCAGCATTTT. Amino acids: CASSPGTGGGQPQHF. V is TRBV18 and J is TRBJ1-5; the match to TRBD1 covers 12 bases. This CDR3 has 15 amino acids. Per germline, CDR1 KGHSH and CDR2 LQKENI. V dropped 3 bases and J dropped 6; count of bases not matched to a gene: 3.

This chain links TRBV28 with TRBJ2-7; TRBD1 matches at 9 bases. Per germline, CDR1 MDHEN and CDR2 SYDVKM. V lost 4 bases and J lost 4; bases outside the gene matches: 8. CDR3 length: 15 residues. The CDR3 DNA sequence: TGTGCCAGCAGTTCACTCCGGGACAGGGTTTACGAGCAGTACTTC. It specifies CASSSLRDRVYEQYF.

The chain is built from TRBV28 and TRBJ1-1, with D uncertain. The CDR3 is 14 residues long. V was clipped by 2 bases and J by 4 bases, with 11 bases between them. Per the germline V gene, CDR1 is MDHEN and CDR2 is SYDVKM. The CDR3 sequence is CASSLIEASTEAFF. For the CDR3, the DNA is TGTGCCAGCAGTTTAATAGAGGCTTCCACTGAAGCTTTCTTT. The complete variable domain, with remaining parts taken from reference TRBV28 and TRBJ1-1, reads DVKVTQSSRYLVKRTGEKVFLECVQDMDHENMFWYRQDPGLGLRLIYFSYDVKMKEKGDIPEGYSVSREKKERFSLILESASTNQTSMYLCASSLIEASTEAFFGQGTRLTVV.

This chain connects TRBV9 to TRBJ2-1; 10 nucleotides agree with TRBD1. In germline, CDR1 is SGDLS, CDR2 YYNGEE. The CDR3 totals 15 residues. The junction had 9 bases not matched to a gene; V was cut back by 8 bases and J by 4 bases. CDR3 protein: CASEARDRGYNEQFF. CDR3 DNA sequence: TGTGCCAGTGAAGCCCGGGACAGGGGATACAATGAGCAGTTCTTC.

J is TRBJ1-6 and V is TRBV19, with D perhaps matching TRBD1 (6 bases). Germline V gene sequence: CDR1 LNHDA, CDR2 SQIVND (reference sequence). V lost 5 bases and J lost 10, with 18 bases in between. The CDR3 covers 15 residues. The CDR3 spells CASSRRGGASSPLHF. Written as DNA, the CDR3 is TGTGCCAGTAGTCGAAGGGGGGGCGCAAGCTCACCCCTCCACTTT.

The chain carries TRBV7-2 and TRBJ2-5; D perhaps matches TRBD1 (5 bases). There are 14 residues in the CDR3. CDR1 and CDR2 from the germline V gene are SGHTA and FQGNSA. V was clipped by 0 bases and J by 4 bases, with 9 bases between them. The CDR3 protein is CASSLAQVLETQYF. CDR3 nucleotides: TGTGCCAGCAGCTTAGCACAGGTCTTAGAGACCCAGTACTTC. The whole variable domain, remainder taken from reference TRBV7-2 and TRBJ2-5, is GAGVSQSPSNKVTEKGKDVELRCDPISGHTALYWYRQSLGQGLEFLIYFQGNSAPDKSGLPSDRFSAERTGGSVSTLTIQRTQQEDSAVYLCASSLAQVLETQYFGPGTRLLVL.

This chain connects TRBV14 to TRBJ2-1; TRBD1 might be the D (5 bases). Germline loops: CDR1 SGHDN, CDR2 FVKESK. Trimming left V 0 bases short and J 3 bases short, with 15 bases between. The CDR3 has 17 residues. The CDR3 region has the DNA TGTGCCAGCAGCCAAGAATCAGGGCGGCCGATCTACAATGAGCAGTTCTTC. It encodes CASSQESGRPIYNEQFF.

The CDR3: CSVGGTSGTYEQYF. Here the CDR3 DNA reads TGCAGCGTTGGAGGGACTAGCGGTACCTACGAGCAGTACTTC. V gene TRBV29-1 combines with J gene TRBJ2-7, with TRBD2 identical over 11 bases. Trimming at V came to 4 bases and at J to 2 bases, leaving 4 bases not matched to a gene. The CDR3 loop spans 14 amino acids. Germline CDR1 and CDR2: SQVTM and ANQGSEA.

The chain is built from TRBV9 and TRBJ2-2; D uncertain. The length of the CDR3 is 16 residues. The V end was cut by 0 bases, the J end by 0 bases, with 9 bases between. Germline assignment: CDR1 SGDLS and CDR2 YYNGEE. This chain's CDR3 is CASSVEVRANTGELFF. The CDR3, as DNA: TGTGCCAGCAGCGTAGAAGTTCGCGCGAACACCGGGGAGCTGTTTTTT.

DNA for the CDR3: TGTGCCAGCAGGCCCCAAAACAGGGTCCCCCAGCATTTT. Translated: CASRPQNRVPQHF. V and J are TRBV28 and TRBJ1-5; D possibly corresponds to TRBD1 (6 bases). This CDR3 region has 13 residues. Trimming pared 6 bases from V and 10 bases from J, leaving 16 bases between. Looked up from germline, CDR1 is MDHEN and CDR2 is SYDVKM.

This chain uses TRBV7-3 with TRBJ2-2; D possibly corresponds to TRBD2 (6 bases). The germline V and J ends were trimmed by 4 bases and 6 bases, with 12 bases remaining between them. This CDR3 region has 14 residues. Germline V lookup: CDR1 SGHTA, CDR2 FQGTGA. The chain's CDR3 is CASSSGSPPGELFF. CDR3 nucleotides: TGTGCCAGCAGCTCCGGGAGTCCCCCCGGGGAGCTGTTTTTT.

The chain recombines TRBV6-5 with TRBJ2-2, with TRBD1 as a possible D gene (6 bases). This CDR3 contains 16 residues. V lost 4 bases and J lost 6, with 18 bases in between. Germline-derived CDR1 and CDR2 are MNHEY and SVGAGI. The DNA of the CDR3 is TGTGCCAGCAGTTTTTACAGGGTGGTTTCGGCCGGGGAGCTGTTTTTT. It encodes CASSFYRVVSAGELFF.

This clone has only a few counts. The rearrangement joins TRBV7-8 to TRBJ1-2; D possibly corresponds to TRBD1 (5 bases). V gave up 7 bases and J gave up 1 base, with 13 bases separating them. The CDR3 consists of 14 residues. Germline CDR1 reads SGHVS; CDR2 reads FQNEAQ. The CDR3: CASTGELINYGYTF. In DNA form, the CDR3 reads TGTGCCAGCACGGGGGAGTTAATTAACTATGGCTACACCTTC. Full variable domain (missing parts from reference TRBV7-8 and TRBJ1-2): GAGVSQSPRYKVAKRGQDVALRCDPISGHVSLFWYQQALGQGPEFLTYFQNEAQLDKSGLPSDRFFAERPEGSVSTLKIQRTQQEDSAVYLCASTGELINYGYTFGSGTRLTVV.